This section outlines one TCR beta chain sequence together with its context. The antigen remains undetermined. This sample is drawn from a study of blood T cells in healthy people across ages. Next came a second PCR, run for roughly 6 to 11 cycles, which used a sample-barcoded 5' primer along with a J-beta primer mix. TCRdb reprocessed the 5' RACE reads with MiXCR, giving one entry per CDR3 protein. The profile shows 250,000 to 300,000 distinct CDR3 sequences, roughly a quarter of them singletons. General study results and limits: Measured against age, TCR beta diversity per million T cells decreased in a roughly linear manner.

This receptor was identified in a woman aged 70-85 years in good health. Sequenced: blood.

The CDR3 spells CASSPRTNYEQYF. CDR3 sequence (DNA): TGTGCCAGCTCACCAAGGACTAACTACGAGCAGTACTTC. The rearrangement links TRBV18 to TRBJ2-7; maybe TRBD2 (6 bases). Per the germline V gene, CDR1 is KGHSH and CDR2 is LQKENI. The CDR3 is 13 amino acids. V lost 2 bases and J lost 3, with 8 bases in between. The whole variable domain, filled in from reference TRBV18 and TRBJ2-7, reads NAGVMQNPRHLVRRRGQEARLRCSPMKGHSHVYWYRQLPEEGLKFMVYLQKENIIDESGMPKERFSAEFPKEGPSILRIQQVVRGDSAAYFCASSPRTNYEQYFGPGTRLTVT.